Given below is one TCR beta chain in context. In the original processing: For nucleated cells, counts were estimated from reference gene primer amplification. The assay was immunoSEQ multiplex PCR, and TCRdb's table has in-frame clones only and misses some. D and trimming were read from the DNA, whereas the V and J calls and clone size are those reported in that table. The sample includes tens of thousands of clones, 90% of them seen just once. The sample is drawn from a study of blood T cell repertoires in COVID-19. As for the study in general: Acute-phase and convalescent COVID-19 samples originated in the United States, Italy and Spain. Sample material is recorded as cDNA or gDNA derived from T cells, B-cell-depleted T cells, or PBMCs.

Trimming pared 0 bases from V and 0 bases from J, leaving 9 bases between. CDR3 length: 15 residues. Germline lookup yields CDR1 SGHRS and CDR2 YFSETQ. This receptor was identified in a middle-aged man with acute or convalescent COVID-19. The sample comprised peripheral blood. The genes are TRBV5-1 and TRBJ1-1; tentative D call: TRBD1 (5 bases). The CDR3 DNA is TGCGCCAGCAGCTTGGGATCAGGGATGAACACTGAAGCTTTCTTT. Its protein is CASSLGSGMNTEAFF.